This T cell receptor beta chain derives from a study of blood T cell repertoires in COVID-19. Study information: Italy, Spain and the United States were the sources of the convalescent and acute COVID-19 samples. T cells, B-cell-depleted T cells, or PBMCs provided the cDNA or gDNA that served as material.

As processed by the authors: Estimation of nucleated cell counts relied on the amplification of reference gene primers. Libraries were prepared by immunoSEQ multiplex PCR; TCRdb keeps only in-frame clonotypes and omits some of them. Clone size and V and J calls were adopted from that table, with D and trimming inferred from the DNA. The sample contains about 140,000 clones, about 80% of which appear only once. The CDR3 is 17 residues long. Germline V gene lookup returns CDR1 SGHNT and CDR2 YYREEE (reference sequence). Germline trimming cut 3 bases from V and 3 bases from J; bases unmatched to any gene: 13.

What was sequenced was peripheral blood. The chain joins TRBV5-4 to TRBJ1-1; 8 positions match TRBD1. The sequence was collected from a human donor in a cohort sampled during active COVID-19. CDR3 coding DNA: TGTGCCAGCAGCTCCGGGACAGGAAACCGTCGGGACACTGAAGCTTTCTTT. Translating it yields CASSSGTGNRRDTEAFF.